The present T cell receptor (beta chain) was sequenced within a study of blood T cell repertoires in COVID-19. CDR3 length: 14 residues. The V and J ends lost 4 bases and 5 bases, in that order; junction bases with no gene match: 7. Germline V gene lookup returns CDR1 SGHDT and CDR2 YYEEEE. Clones were read by immunoSEQ multiplex PCR, and TCRdb kept only the in-frame ones, dropping some. This repertoire shows 210,000 or so clones, around nine tenths found once; its top ten account for around 2.9%. The receptor was derived from a woman aged 55-75 years with acute or convalescent COVID-19. This chain connects TRBV5-6 to TRBJ2-5; TRBD1 agrees at 8 bases. Sequenced sample: peripheral blood. In DNA, the CDR3 is TGTGCCAGCAGCCCCCCGGACAGGGTCGAGACCCAGTACTTC. It is translated as CASSPPDRVETQYF.